This T cell receptor beta chain was identified in a study of blood T cells in healthy people across ages. Then a second PCR, running about 7 to 11 cycles, was carried out with a sample-barcoded 5' primer and a J-beta primer mix. TCRdb called the 5' RACE reads again in MiXCR, with one record for every CDR3 protein. The sample has fewer than 1,000,000 distinct CDR3 sequences, around half seen once; the top ten hold about a sixth. There are 17 residues in the CDR3. Trimming removed 6 bases at V and 3 bases at J, with 22 bases between. The germline gives CDR1 MNHNS, CDR2 SASEGT. Material for sequencing was blood. The chain is built from TRBV6-1 and TRBJ2-3; D tentatively fits TRBD1 or TRBD2 (5 bases each). The sequence came from an elderly man in good health. CDR3 region: CASSQGTATVGTDTQYF. CDR3 coding DNA: TGTGCCAGCAGCCAAGGGACCGCAACCGTGGGGACAGATACGCAGTATTTT.